The source of this T cell receptor beta chain is a study of blood T cell repertoires in COVID-19. The CDR3 extends over 19 amino acids. With V trimmed by 5 bases and J by 4 bases, 14 bases remained unmatched. CDR1 LGHNA and CDR2 YNFKEQ come from the germline V gene. Profiled with immunoSEQ multiplex PCR; TCRdb holds only in-frame clones, not every one. The table shows approximately 250,000 clones, with around 90% occurring only once. The sample comprised PBMCs or T cells enriched from blood (not recorded which). The sequence was obtained from a woman aged 25 to 39 with acute COVID-19. The rearrangement links TRBV4-2 to TRBJ2-7; 16 nucleotides agree with TRBD2. CDR3 in DNA: TGTGCCAGCAGCATTTACGCCCCGGGACTAGCGGGAGGGCGATACGAGCAGTACTTC. Amino acids: CASSIYAPGLAGGRYEQYF.